This section outlines one TCR beta chain sequence together with its context. Residents of 20 to 25 US areas, aged roughly 18 to 89 years, made up the participants. This entry belongs to a study of blood T cell repertoires in COVID-19. Sequencing used immunoSEQ multiplex PCR; TCRdb keeps in-frame clones, though not all of them. The sample contains under 350,000 clones, roughly nine tenths of which appear only once. This TCR was sampled from a woman aged 40 to 50 who had recovered from COVID-19. Sample: PBMCs or T cells enriched from blood (not recorded which).

In DNA, the CDR3 is TGTGCCACCGCTCCCCAGGGGGCTCGGGGCTACACCTTC. This translates into CATAPQGARGYTF. The chain has TRBV2 and TRBJ1-2; the match to TRBD1 covers 8 bases. The V gene end was trimmed by 10 bases and the J gene end by 8 bases; junction bases not matched to a gene: 12. This CDR3 spans 13 amino acids. The germline V gene encodes CDR1 SNHLY and CDR2 FYNNEI.